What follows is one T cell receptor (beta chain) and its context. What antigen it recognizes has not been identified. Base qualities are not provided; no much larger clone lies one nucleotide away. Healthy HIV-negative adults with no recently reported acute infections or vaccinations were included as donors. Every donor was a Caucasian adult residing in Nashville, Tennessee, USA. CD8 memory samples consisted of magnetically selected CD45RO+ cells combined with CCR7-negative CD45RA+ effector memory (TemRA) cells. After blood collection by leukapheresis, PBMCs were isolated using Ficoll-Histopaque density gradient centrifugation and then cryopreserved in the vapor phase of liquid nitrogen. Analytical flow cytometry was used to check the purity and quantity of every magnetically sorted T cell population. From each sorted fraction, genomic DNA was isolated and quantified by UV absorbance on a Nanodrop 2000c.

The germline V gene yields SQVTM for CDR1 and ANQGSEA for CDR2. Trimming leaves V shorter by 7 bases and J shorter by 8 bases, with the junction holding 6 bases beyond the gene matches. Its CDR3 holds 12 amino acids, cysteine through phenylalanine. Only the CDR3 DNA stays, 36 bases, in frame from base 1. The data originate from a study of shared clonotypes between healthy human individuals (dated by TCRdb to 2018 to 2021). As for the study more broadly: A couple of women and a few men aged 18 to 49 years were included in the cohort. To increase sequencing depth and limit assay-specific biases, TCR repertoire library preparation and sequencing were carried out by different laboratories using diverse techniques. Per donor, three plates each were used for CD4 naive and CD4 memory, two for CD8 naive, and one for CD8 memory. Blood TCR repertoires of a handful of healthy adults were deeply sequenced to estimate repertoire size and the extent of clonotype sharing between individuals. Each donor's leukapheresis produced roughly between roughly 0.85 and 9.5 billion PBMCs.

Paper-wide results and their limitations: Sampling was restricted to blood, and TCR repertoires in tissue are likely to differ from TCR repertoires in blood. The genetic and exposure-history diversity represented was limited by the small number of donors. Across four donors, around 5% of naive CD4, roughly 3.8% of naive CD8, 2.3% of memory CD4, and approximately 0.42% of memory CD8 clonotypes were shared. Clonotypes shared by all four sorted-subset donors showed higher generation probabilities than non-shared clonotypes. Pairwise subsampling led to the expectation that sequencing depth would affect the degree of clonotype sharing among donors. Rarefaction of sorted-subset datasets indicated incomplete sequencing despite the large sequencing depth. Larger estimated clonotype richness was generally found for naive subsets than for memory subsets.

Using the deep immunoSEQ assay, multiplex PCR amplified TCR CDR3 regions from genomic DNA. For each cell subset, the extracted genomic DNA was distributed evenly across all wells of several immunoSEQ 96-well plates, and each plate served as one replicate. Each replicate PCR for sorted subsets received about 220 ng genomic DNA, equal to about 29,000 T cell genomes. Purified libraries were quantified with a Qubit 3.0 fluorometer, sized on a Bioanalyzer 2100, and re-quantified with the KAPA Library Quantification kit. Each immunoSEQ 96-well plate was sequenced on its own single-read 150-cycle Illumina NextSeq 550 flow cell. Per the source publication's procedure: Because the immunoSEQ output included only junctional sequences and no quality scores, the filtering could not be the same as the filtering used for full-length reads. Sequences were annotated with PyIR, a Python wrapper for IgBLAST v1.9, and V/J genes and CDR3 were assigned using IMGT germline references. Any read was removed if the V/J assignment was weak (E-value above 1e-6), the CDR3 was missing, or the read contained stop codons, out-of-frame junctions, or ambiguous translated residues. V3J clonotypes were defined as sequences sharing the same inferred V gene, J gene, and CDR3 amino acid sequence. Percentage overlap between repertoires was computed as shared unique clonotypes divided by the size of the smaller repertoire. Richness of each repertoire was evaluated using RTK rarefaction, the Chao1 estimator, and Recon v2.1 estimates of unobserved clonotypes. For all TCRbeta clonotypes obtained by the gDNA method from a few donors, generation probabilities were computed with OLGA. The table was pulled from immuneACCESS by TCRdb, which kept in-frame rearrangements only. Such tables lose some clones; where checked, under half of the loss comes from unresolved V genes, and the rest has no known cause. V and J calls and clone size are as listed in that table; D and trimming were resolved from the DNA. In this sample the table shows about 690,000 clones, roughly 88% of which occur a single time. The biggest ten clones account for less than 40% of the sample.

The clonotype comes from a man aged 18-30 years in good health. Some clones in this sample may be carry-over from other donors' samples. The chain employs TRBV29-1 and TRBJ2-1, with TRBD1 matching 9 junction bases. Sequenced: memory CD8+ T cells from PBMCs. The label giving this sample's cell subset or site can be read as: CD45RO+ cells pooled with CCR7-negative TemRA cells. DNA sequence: TGCAGCGGGGGACAGGGTTGGTATGAGCAGTTCTTC. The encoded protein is CSGGQGWYEQFF.